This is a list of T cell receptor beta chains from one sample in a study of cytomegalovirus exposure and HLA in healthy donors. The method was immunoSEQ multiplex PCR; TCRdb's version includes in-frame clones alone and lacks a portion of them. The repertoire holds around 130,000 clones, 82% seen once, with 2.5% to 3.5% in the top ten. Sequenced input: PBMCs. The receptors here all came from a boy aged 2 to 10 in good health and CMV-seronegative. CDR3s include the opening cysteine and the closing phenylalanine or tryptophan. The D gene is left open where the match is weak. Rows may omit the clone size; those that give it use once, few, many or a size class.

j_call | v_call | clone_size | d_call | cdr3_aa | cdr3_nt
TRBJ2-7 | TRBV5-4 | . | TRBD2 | CASSPGGAGARGEQYF | TGTGCCAGCAGCCCCGGTGGAGCGGGGGCCCGTGGCGAGCAGTACTTC
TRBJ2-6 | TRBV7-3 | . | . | CASSPTGANVLTF | TGTGCCAGCAGCCCCACTGGGGCCAACGTCCTGACTTTC
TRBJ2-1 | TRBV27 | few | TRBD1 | CASSLRMGTGEREQFF | TGTGCCAGCAGCCTCCGGATGGGGACAGGGGAACGTGAGCAGTTCTTC
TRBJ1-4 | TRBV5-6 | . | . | CASSLMVELIEANEKLFF | TGTGCCAGCAGCTTGATGGTCGAGCTTATAGAGGCTAATGAAAAACTGTTTTTT
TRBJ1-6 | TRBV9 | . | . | CASSVGNFEPLHF | TGTGCCAGCAGCGTAGGTAATTTCGAGCCCCTCCACTTT
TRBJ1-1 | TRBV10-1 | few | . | CASSEADTEAFF | TGCGCCAGCAGTGAGGCAGATACTGAAGCTTTCTTT
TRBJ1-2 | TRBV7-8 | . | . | CASSLKGDTYGYTF | TGTGCCAGCAGCTTAAAAGGGGATACCTATGGCTACACCTTC
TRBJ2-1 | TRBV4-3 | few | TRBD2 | CASSPSGGAGYEQFF | TGCGCCAGCAGCCCAAGCGGGGGGGCCGGGTATGAGCAGTTCTTC
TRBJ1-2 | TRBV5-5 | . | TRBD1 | CASGTTGGNYGYTF | TGTGCCAGCGGCACCACAGGGGGCAACTATGGCTACACCTTC
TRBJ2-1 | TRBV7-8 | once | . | CASSPRGEQFF | TGTGCCAGCAGCCCGCGTGGTGAGCAGTTCTTC
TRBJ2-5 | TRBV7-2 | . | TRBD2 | CASSSFGLDGETQYF | TGTGCCAGCAGCTCCTTCGGACTAGACGGAGAGACCCAGTACTTC
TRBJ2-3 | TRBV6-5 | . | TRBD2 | CASSTLRLADDTQYF | TGTGCCAGCAGTACCCTTAGACTAGCGGACGATACGCAGTATTTT
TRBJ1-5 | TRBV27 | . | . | CASSLVGNQPQHF | TGTGCCAGCAGTTTAGTCGGCAATCAGCCCCAGCATTTT
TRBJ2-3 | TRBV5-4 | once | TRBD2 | CASSPRSSGNTDTQYF | TGTGCCAGCAGCCCACGGTCTAGCGGAAACACAGATACGCAGTATTTT
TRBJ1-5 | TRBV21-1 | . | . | CASSKRQDAAGPQHF | TGTGCCAGCAGCAAGAGACAGGACGCCGCCGGGCCCCAGCATTTT
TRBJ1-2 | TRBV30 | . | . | CAWSVTLRNYGYTF | TGTGCCTGGAGTGTAACCCTCAGGAACTATGGCTACACCTTC